A single sample is the source of the 32 T cell receptor beta chains below, sequenced in a study of shared clonotypes between healthy human individuals. The protocol was immunoSEQ multiplex PCR, while the TCRdb copy is restricted to in-frame clones and leaves out a portion. This sample has about 2.4 million clones, with more than 80% found just once. Material for sequencing was naive CD4+ T cells sorted from blood. Subset indicated: CD45RA+ positively selected. The source is a man aged 18-30 years in good health.

The rearrangement links TRBV5-1 to TRBJ2-7; 12 nucleotides align to TRBD1. J lost 6 bases, V lost 4 bases, and 8 bases had no gene match. The CDR3 loop spans 15 amino acids. Germline loops: CDR1 SGHRS, CDR2 YFSETQ. The CDR3 region has the DNA TGCGCCAGCAGCGGTTCCGGGACAGGGGGCTTCGAGCAGTACTTC. Its translation: CASSGSGTGGFEQYF. Complete variable domain (other parts from reference TRBV5-1 and TRBJ2-7): KAGVTQTPRYLIKTRGQQVTLSCSPISGHRSVSWYQQTPGQGLQFLFEYFSETQRNKGNFPGRFSGRQFSNSRSEMNVSTLELGDSALYLCASSGSGTGGFEQYFGPGTRLTVT.

With regard to this clone: This CDR3 is also generated by other DNA sequences in the sample. The chain employs TRBV6-5 and TRBJ2-7, with 7 bases matching TRBD1. From germline, CDR1 is MNHEY and CDR2 SVGAGI. The CDR3 covers 16 residues. The trim removed 0 bases at V and 1 base at J, leaving 6 bases unmatched. This chain's CDR3 is CASSYSTGQRSYEQYF. DNA of the CDR3: TGTGCCAGCAGTTACTCTACGGGACAGCGTTCCTACGAGCAGTACTTC.

The chain recombines TRBV6-6 with TRBJ1-3; D is uncertain. V was shortened by 8 bases and J by 0 bases, with 5 bases between the two germline ends. This CDR3 has 12 amino acids. The V gene's germline CDR1 is MNHNY and CDR2 SVGAGI (reference sequence). CDR3 nucleotides: TGTGCCAGCCGCCACTCTGGAAACACCATATATTTT. Its protein is CASRHSGNTIYF.

This chain uses TRBV7-2 with TRBJ2-5; either TRBD1 or TRBD2 may fit D (5 bases each). The CDR3 extends over 15 amino acids. V was cut by 3 bases and J by 5 bases, with 16 bases left in between. CDR1 SGHTA and CDR2 FQGNSA come from the germline V gene. DNA for the CDR3: TGTGCCAGCAGCTTCTACCCCCCGGGGCGGGAGACCCAGTACTTC. Amino acids: CASSFYPPGRETQYF.

Turning to this clone: The identical CDR3 is also encoded by other nucleotide sequences in the sample. The rearrangement links TRBV30 to TRBJ2-3, with D possibly TRBD2 on 6 matching bases. Germline V CDR1 and CDR2: GTSNPN, SVGIG (reference sequence). The CDR3 runs to 13 residues. V gave up 0 bases and J gave up 4 bases, with 8 bases separating them. DNA of the CDR3: TGTGCCTGGAGTGTACTAGCTGCAGATACGCAGTATTTT. Its protein product is CAWSVLAADTQYF.

This chain uses TRBV6-6 with TRBJ1-1; D perhaps matches TRBD1 (5 bases). This CDR3 spans 13 amino acids. Germline CDR1 is MNHNY and CDR2 is SVGAGI (reference sequence). V was shortened by 10 bases and J by 0 bases, with 12 bases between the two germline ends. The CDR3 sequence is CATGRQLNTEAFF. CDR3 in DNA: TGTGCCACCGGACGACAGCTGAACACTGAAGCTTTCTTT.

The chain couples TRBV6-5 to TRBJ2-1, with D unclear. CDR3 length equals 12 residues. The germline gives CDR1 MNHEY, CDR2 SVGAGI. Trimming removed 7 bases at V and 4 bases at J, with 8 bases between. This CDR3 is CASTNGYNEQFF. In nucleotides, the CDR3 is TGTGCCAGCACCAACGGATACAATGAGCAGTTCTTC.

This clone was counted once. The chain uses TRBV5-1 and TRBJ1-1; tentatively, D is TRBD1 (5 bases). The germline V and J ends were trimmed by 7 bases and 3 bases, with 7 bases remaining between them. This CDR3 comprises 11 residues. Per germline, CDR1 SGHRS and CDR2 YFSETQ. The DNA for the CDR3 is TGCGCCAGCGGGGGGGACACTGAAGCTTTCTTT. Amino acid sequence: CASGGDTEAFF.

This clone was picked up one time. This sequence joins TRBV6-5 and TRBJ2-3, with no clear D. The germline V gene has CDR1 MNHEY and CDR2 SVGAGI. V was pared by 6 bases and J by 2 bases, with 15 bases between. This CDR3 region has 15 residues. Written as DNA, the CDR3 is TGTGCCAGCAGCCCGGGCCAGCCCCACACAGATACGCAGTATTTT. Residues: CASSPGQPHTDTQYF.

This clone was recorded once. Other DNA sequences in the same sample also yield this CDR3. The CDR3 reads CAWSVSLGQPQHF. CDR3 nucleotides: TGTGCCTGGAGTGTGTCCTTAGGTCAGCCCCAGCATTTT. V gene TRBV30 combines with J gene TRBJ1-5, with D uncertain. The CDR3 runs to 13 residues. CDR1 GTSNPN and CDR2 SVGIG come from the germline V gene (reference sequence). V dropped 0 bases and J dropped 6 bases, with 9 bases sitting between them.

This chain links TRBV9 with TRBJ2-1; 10 bases are shared with TRBD2. CDR3 length equals 15 residues. Germline lookup yields CDR1 SGDLS and CDR2 YYNGEE. Trimming at V came to 4 bases and at J to 8 bases, leaving 9 bases not matched to a gene. The CDR3 is CASSPTSGVFDEQFF. The CDR3 DNA sequence: TGTGCCAGCAGCCCTACTAGCGGGGTCTTCGATGAGCAGTTCTTC. Full variable domain (missing parts from reference TRBV9 and TRBJ2-1): DSGVTQTPKHLITATGQRVTLRCSPRSGDLSVYWYQQSLDQGLQFLIQYYNGEERAKGNILERFSAQQFPDLHSELNLSSLELGDSALYFCASSPTSGVFDEQFFGPGTRLTVL.

J is TRBJ1-4 and V is TRBV19; D gene uncertain. CDR1 is LNHDA, CDR2 SQIVND, per germline (reference sequence). V gave up 5 bases and J gave up 2 bases, with 6 bases separating them. The CDR3 has 13 residues. For the CDR3, the DNA is TGTGCCAGTAGTGTCCGGACTAATGAAAAACTGTTTTTT. This sequence encodes CASSVRTNEKLFF.

This chain joins TRBV5-4 and TRBJ2-3; 9 bases are a match to TRBD2. V was clipped by 4 bases and J by 6 bases; unmatched bases: 21. This CDR3 region has 19 residues. The V gene's germline CDR1 is SGHNT and CDR2 YYREEE (reference sequence). CDR3 sequence reads: CASSPGPTSGRSQRDTQYF. The CDR3 coding sequence is TGTGCCAGCAGCCCGGGACCTACGAGCGGGAGGTCGCAACGGGATACGCAGTATTTT. The whole variable domain, remainder taken from reference TRBV5-4 and TRBJ2-3, is ETGVTQSPTHLIKTRGQQVTLRCSSQSGHNTVSWYQQALGQGPQFIFQYYREEENGRGNFPPRFSGLQFPNYSSELNVNALELDDSALYLCASSPGPTSGRSQRDTQYFGPGTRLTVL.

Turning to this clone: One junction end does not reproduce the germline sequence, and a read error may be involved. The chain employs TRBV7-3 and TRBJ1-4; D ambiguous. CDR1 is SGHTA and CDR2 is FQGTGA in the germline V gene. CDR3 length equals 13 residues. The CDR3 reads CAGSLDGNEKLFF. The DNA of the CDR3 is TGTGCCGGCAGCTTAGACGGGAATGAAAAACTGTTTTTT. Full variable domain (remainder filled in from reference TRBV7-3 and TRBJ1-4): GAGVSQTPSNKVTEKGKYVELRCDPISGHTALYWYRQSLGQGPEFLIYFQGTGAADDSGLPNDRFFAVRPEGSVSTLKIQRTERGDSAVYLCAGSLDGNEKLFFGSGTQLSVL.

This chain uses TRBV25-1 with TRBJ2-5; a weak D match, TRBD1 (5 bases). The V end lost 1 base, the J end lost 5 bases, and 8 bases lay between the germline ends. From germline, CDR1 is MGHDK and CDR2 SYGVNS. The CDR3 consists of 13 residues. CDR3 amino acids: CASSEWYRETQYF. In DNA form, the CDR3 reads TGTGCCAGCAGTGAATGGTACAGGGAGACCCAGTACTTC.

The J gene is TRBJ2-7, the V gene TRBV25-1; 7 nucleotides agree with TRBD2. The ends lost 3 bases at V and 4 bases at J; junction bases unmatched: 6. This CDR3 region has 14 residues. Germline CDR1 and CDR2: MGHDK and SYGVNS. CDR3 residues: CASSEAGGIYEQYF. The CDR3 coding sequence is TGTGCCAGCAGTGAGGCCGGGGGGATTTACGAGCAGTACTTC.

CDR3 amino acids: CASREQLATPYNEQFF. CDR3 DNA: TGTGCCAGCAGGGAACAGCTAGCGACCCCGTACAATGAGCAGTTCTTC. The chain carries TRBV5-4 and TRBJ2-1; D possibly corresponds to TRBD2 (6 bases). CDR1 and CDR2 (germline): SGHNT, YYREEE (reference sequence). The CDR3 consists of 16 residues. V lost 5 bases and J lost 4, with 19 bases in between.

For this clone: At the DNA level, this CDR3 is encoded by other sequences in the same sample as well. The genes are TRBV29-1 and TRBJ2-3; D is possibly TRBD1 (6 bases). Germline CDR1 SQVTM, CDR2 ANQGSEA. The V gene lost 3 bases and the J gene lost 5 bases, with 6 bases spanning the gap. This CDR3 comprises 11 residues. The CDR3 region is CSVDRGDTQYF. In DNA, the CDR3 is TGCAGCGTTGACAGGGGAGATACGCAGTATTTT.

Only one count was recorded for this clone. The chain joins TRBV7-9 to TRBJ2-2; 7 bases fit TRBD1. The CDR3 is 16 amino acids. With V trimmed by 3 bases and J by 4 bases, 8 bases remained unmatched. Germline V lookup: CDR1 SEHNR, CDR2 FQNEAQ (reference sequence). CDR3 sequence: CASSFLASGGTGELFF. Here the CDR3 DNA reads TGTGCCAGCAGCTTTCTTGCGTCAGGGGGCACCGGGGAGCTGTTTTTT.

The chain joins TRBV5-1 to TRBJ1-6; TRBD1 aligns across 9 bases. The CDR3 totals 15 residues. Germline trimming cut 2 bases from V and 8 bases from J; bases unmatched to any gene: 5. Germline CDR1 and CDR2: SGHRS and YFSETQ. DNA for the CDR3: TGCGCCAGCAGCTTTCGGACAGGGGTAGATTCACCCCTCCACTTT. It translates to CASSFRTGVDSPLHF.

The chain carries TRBV6-5 and TRBJ1-2; 7 bases are shared with TRBD1. The junction had 10 bases not matched to a gene; V was cut back by 6 bases and J by 3 bases. CDR1 is MNHEY, CDR2 SVGAGI, per germline. This CDR3 region has 15 residues. DNA for the CDR3: TGTGCCAGCAGACCCTCAGGGGGGTATGACTATGGCTACACCTTC. Protein: CASRPSGGYDYGYTF.

The V call is TRBV27, the J call TRBJ1-2, with 9 bases fitting TRBD1. The ends lost 8 bases at V and 7 bases at J; junction bases unmatched: 8. Germline CDR1 is MNHEY and CDR2 is SMNVEV (reference sequence). The CDR3 runs to 13 residues. The CDR3 DNA is TGTGCCAGCGGACTGGACAGGGGTTTTGGCTACACCTTC. Its translation: CASGLDRGFGYTF.

The chain joins TRBV27 to TRBJ1-1; the D is unclear. Trimming pared 1 base from V and 5 bases from J, leaving 11 bases between. Germline V CDR1 and CDR2: MNHEY, SMNVEV (reference sequence). The CDR3 contains 14 residues. In DNA, the CDR3 is TGTGCCAGCAGTTTATACCCCCTGGAGACTGAAGCTTTCTTT. Protein sequence: CASSLYPLETEAFF.

The chain links TRBV25-1 to TRBJ2-6; D remains unclear. Germline V lookup: CDR1 MGHDK, CDR2 SYGVNS. CDR3 length equals 16 residues. Trimming pared 4 bases from V and 0 bases from J, leaving 10 bases between. The CDR3 loop reads CASSATSLSGANVLTF. The CDR3 nucleotides are TGTGCCAGCAGTGCAACGTCCCTCTCTGGGGCCAACGTCCTGACTTTC.

The J gene is TRBJ2-1, the V gene TRBV27, with 8 bases that match TRBD2. After removal of 5 bases from V and 0 bases from J, the junction contained 9 bases not matched to a gene. The CDR3 is 17 residues long. CDR1 is MNHEY and CDR2 is SMNVEV in the germline V gene (reference sequence). The CDR3 sequence is CASSPNSGKSSYNEQFF. CDR3 nucleotide sequence: TGTGCCAGCAGTCCAAATAGCGGGAAGAGCTCCTACAATGAGCAGTTCTTC.

V usage is TRBV5-4 and J usage is TRBJ2-3, with D tentatively TRBD1 (5 bases). The CDR3 is made up of 15 amino acids. The germline V and J ends were trimmed by 2 bases and 2 bases, with 12 bases remaining between them. Germline CDR1 is SGHNT and CDR2 is YYREEE (reference sequence). The CDR3 loop reads CASSLDRGVTDTQYF. The CDR3, as DNA: TGTGCCAGCAGCTTAGATAGGGGCGTCACAGATACGCAGTATTTT. Drawing the rest from reference TRBV5-4 and TRBJ2-3, the complete variable domain is ETGVTQSPTHLIKTRGQQVTLRCSSQSGHNTVSWYQQALGQGPQFIFQYYREEENGRGNFPPRFSGLQFPNYSSELNVNALELDDSALYLCASSLDRGVTDTQYFGPGTRLTVL.

For this clone: Additional DNA sequences in this sample encode the identical CDR3. This chain connects TRBV30 to TRBJ2-7; no reliable D call. This CDR3 spans 11 amino acids. The V and J ends lost 1 base and 6 bases respectively, with 7 bases between them. CDR1 is GTSNPN and CDR2 is SVGIG in the germline V gene (reference sequence). CDR3 in DNA: TGTGCCTGGAGTGCGCAGCGCGAGCAGTACTTC. Translated: CAWSAQREQYF.

The chain is built from TRBV19 and TRBJ1-5; tentatively, D is TRBD1 (6 bases). V lost 5 bases, J lost 9 bases, and 17 bases lay in between. CDR1 is LNHDA, CDR2 SQIVND, per germline (reference sequence). This CDR3 comprises 14 residues. CDR3 sequence reads: CASSSPGGGLPQHF. The CDR3 DNA is TGTGCCAGTAGTTCCCCAGGAGGGGGACTGCCCCAGCATTTT.

The rearrangement joins TRBV7-2 to TRBJ1-5; D call uncertain. Germline-derived CDR1 and CDR2 are SGHTA and FQGNSA. The CDR3 is 13 residues long. V dropped 10 bases and J dropped 4 bases, with 14 bases sitting between them. The CDR3 DNA sequence: TGTGCCACCGATATCGCGGGGAATCAGCCCCAGCATTTT. The encoded protein is CATDIAGNQPQHF.

The rearrangement uses TRBV19 and TRBJ1-2; TRBD1 matches at 8 bases. The CDR3 is 14 amino acids. Germline V gene lookup returns CDR1 LNHDA and CDR2 SQIVND (reference sequence). Trimming took 7 bases from V and 3 from J; bases not matched to a gene: 7. CDR3: CASKTGGIYYGYTF. The DNA for the CDR3 is TGTGCCAGTAAAACAGGGGGGATTTACTATGGCTACACCTTC.

The chain carries TRBV23-1 and TRBJ2-2, with D unclear. TRBV23-1 is reported as an ORF; its role is uncertain. Trimming shortened V by 2 bases and J by 1 base, and 23 bases separated the two germline ends. This CDR3 has 20 residues. The CDR3 here is CASSQPSPQSGSLNTGELFF. The CDR3 bases are TGCGCCAGCAGTCAACCTTCCCCGCAGTCTGGATCTCTGAACACCGGGGAGCTGTTTTTT.

Comment on this clone: The sample contains more than one DNA sequence encoding this CDR3. V and J are TRBV30 and TRBJ1-5, with TRBD1 matching over 9 bases. The CDR3 totals 13 residues. Per germline, CDR1 GTSNPN and CDR2 SVGIG (reference sequence). Germline trimming cut 5 bases from V and 3 bases from J; bases unmatched to any gene: 2. The CDR3 protein is CAWGTGPNQPQHF. Here the CDR3 DNA reads TGTGCCTGGGGGACAGGGCCCAATCAGCCCCAGCATTTT.